This T cell receptor (beta chain) stems from a study of tumor-infiltrating lymphocytes in primary liver carcinoma. Unsorted whole blood supplied the blood RNA, and germline DNA was isolated too. Findings and caveats of the study: Tumors and blood were compared for top-250-clone fraction, and tumors had the significantly higher value (p = 0.039).

In the case of this clonotype: Its cognate antigen is unknown. A much larger clonotype is one base distant, so this may be a read error.

The CDR3 runs 14 residues. V dropped 5 bases and J dropped 7 bases, with 15 bases sitting between them. Germline V CDR1 and CDR2: SGHAT, FQNNGV. A constant-region primer served to make TCR beta cDNA from around 540 ng total RNA. Sequencing libraries for TCR beta derived from three nested multiplex PCR rounds that used slightly modified ARM-PCR. TRBV1-TRBV30 forward primers paired with a C-beta reverse primer drove the first two PCR rounds, approximately 11 cycles each. Each CDR3 protein gets one entry after TCRdb re-called the multiplex PCR reads with MiXCR. The sample comprises about 320,000 distinct CDR3 sequences, 65% of which are singletons, and roughly 10% rests with the top ten.

The clonotype originates from a man aged 35-49 years with primary liver carcinoma and hepatitis B virus infection. This chain connects TRBV11-2 to TRBJ2-1, with unresolved D. Sequencing was carried out using peripheral blood. The CDR3 here is CASSVRASRNEQFF. The CDR3 bases are TGTGCCAGCAGCGTCCGGGCCTCCCGAAATGAGCAGTTCTTC.